This entry is about one T cell receptor beta chain. This sample stems from a study of shared clonotypes between healthy human individuals. Between the trimmed V and J ends, which lost 2 bases and 3 bases, there was a span of 10 bases. The germline V gene encodes CDR1 MDHEN and CDR2 SYDVKM. This CDR3 has 14 amino acids. Sequenced by immunoSEQ multiplex PCR; TCRdb stores in-frame clones only, minus some. The table lists about 680,000 clones, about 90% of them singletons. Naive CD8 cells comprised CD45RO-negative, CCR7-positively selected cells, excluding terminally differentiated effector memory CD45RA+ cells.

Sample: naive CD8+ T cells sorted from blood. This TCR was recovered from a man aged 30 to 39 in good health. The chain recombines TRBV28 with TRBJ1-1; no clear D. This CDR3 reads CASSLRAGDTEAFF. CDR3 DNA sequence: TGTGCCAGCAGTTTAAGGGCAGGAGACACTGAAGCTTTCTTT.